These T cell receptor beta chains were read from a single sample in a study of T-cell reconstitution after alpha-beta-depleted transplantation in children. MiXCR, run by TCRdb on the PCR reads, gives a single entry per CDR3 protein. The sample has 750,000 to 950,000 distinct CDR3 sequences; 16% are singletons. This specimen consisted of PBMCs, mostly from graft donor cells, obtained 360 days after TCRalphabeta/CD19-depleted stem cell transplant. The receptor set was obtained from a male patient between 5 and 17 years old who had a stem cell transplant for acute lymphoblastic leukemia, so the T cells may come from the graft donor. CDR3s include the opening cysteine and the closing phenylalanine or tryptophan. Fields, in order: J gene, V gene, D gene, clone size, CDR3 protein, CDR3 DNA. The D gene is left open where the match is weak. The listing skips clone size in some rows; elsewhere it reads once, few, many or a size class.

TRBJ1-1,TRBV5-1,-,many,CASSRQNTEAFF,TGCGCCAGCAGTAGACAGAACACTGAAGCTTTCTTT
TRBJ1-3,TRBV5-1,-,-,CASSLIALGLSGNTIYF,TGCGCCAGCAGCTTGATCGCTTTGGGGCTCTCTGGAAACACCATATATTTT
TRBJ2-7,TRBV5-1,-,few,CASSLDGAPTYEQYF,TGCGCCAGCTCGTTGGATGGGGCCCCCACCTACGAGCAGTACTTC
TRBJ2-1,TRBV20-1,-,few,CSASLRGSEQFF,TGCAGTGCTAGTCTACGGGGGAGTGAGCAGTTCTTC
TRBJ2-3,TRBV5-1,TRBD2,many,CASSPGGITDTQYF,TGCGCCAGCAGTCCGGGAGGGATCACAGATACGCAGTATTTT
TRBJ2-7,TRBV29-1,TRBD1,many,CSVAPRTGDPYEQYF,TGCAGCGTTGCCCCGAGGACAGGGGATCCCTACGAGCAGTACTTC
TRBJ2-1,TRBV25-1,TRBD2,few,CASSALAMSSYNEQFF,TGTGCCAGCAGTGCACTAGCGATGAGCTCCTACAATGAGCAGTTCTTC
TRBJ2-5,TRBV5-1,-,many,CASSWGQYQETQYF,TGCGCCAGCAGCTGGGGTCAGTATCAAGAGACCCAGTACTTC
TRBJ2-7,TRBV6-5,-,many,CASGAVNSYEQYF,TGTGCCAGCGGAGCAGTGAACTCCTACGAGCAGTACTTC
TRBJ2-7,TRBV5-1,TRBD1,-,CASRPDRALGEQYF,TGCGCCAGCAGACCGGACAGGGCGTTAGGGGAGCAGTACTTC
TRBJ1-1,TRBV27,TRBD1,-,CASSLVGTGNYYTEAFF,TGTGCCAGCAGTCTAGTCGGGACAGGGAACTATTACACTGAAGCTTTCTTT
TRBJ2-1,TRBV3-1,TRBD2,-,CASSPSGTSANEQFF,TGTGCCAGCAGCCCCTCCGGGACTAGCGCGAATGAGCAGTTCTTC
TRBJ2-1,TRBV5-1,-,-,CASSLVLRVNEQFF,TGCGCCAGCAGCTTGGTATTAAGAGTGAATGAGCAGTTCTTC
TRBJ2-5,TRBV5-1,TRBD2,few,CASSSGLAGGFQKETQYF,TGCGCCAGCAGCTCCGGACTAGCGGGAGGGTTTCAAAAAGAGACCCAGTACTTC
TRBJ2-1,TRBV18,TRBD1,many,CASSPRGTAYNEQFF,TGTGCCAGCTCACCAAGGGGGACAGCATACAATGAGCAGTTCTTC
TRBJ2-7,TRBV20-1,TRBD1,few,CSARTGTESYEQYF,TGCAGTGCTAGAACCGGGACAGAAAGCTACGAGCAGTACTTC
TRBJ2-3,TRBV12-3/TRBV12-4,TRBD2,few,CASSPLTWGGADTQYF,TGTGCCAGCAGTCCCCTGACCTGGGGAGGGGCAGATACGCAGTATTTT
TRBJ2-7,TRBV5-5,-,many,CASSLDPGRFEQYF,TGTGCCAGCAGCTTGGATCCAGGGCGGTTCGAGCAGTACTTC
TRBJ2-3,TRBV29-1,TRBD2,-,CSVDTSAFTDTQYF,TGCAGCGTTGACACTAGCGCTTTCACAGATACGCAGTATTTT
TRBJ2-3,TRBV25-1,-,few,CASQEGDTDTQYF,TGTGCCAGCCAGGAGGGGGACACAGATACGCAGTATTTT
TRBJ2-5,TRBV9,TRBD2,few,CASSVTSGVQETQYF,TGTGCCAGCAGCGTCACTAGCGGCGTTCAAGAGACCCAGTACTTC
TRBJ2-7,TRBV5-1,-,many,CASSQGPSYEQYF,TGCGCCAGCAGCCAGGGACCGAGCTACGAGCAGTACTTC
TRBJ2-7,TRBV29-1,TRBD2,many,CSVPDGTSGRACEQYF,TGCAGCGTCCCTGACGGGACTAGCGGGAGGGCCTGCGAGCAGTACTTC
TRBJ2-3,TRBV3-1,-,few,CASSQDVNEDTQYF,TGTGCCAGCAGCCAAGACGTGAACGAAGATACGCAGTATTTT
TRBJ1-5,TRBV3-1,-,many,CASSRTAVGGNQPQHF,TGTGCCAGCAGCCGGACGGCGGTCGGGGGCAATCAGCCCCAGCATTTT
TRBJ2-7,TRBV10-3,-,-,CATKDGSYEQYF,TGTGCCACAAAGGACGGATCCTACGAGCAGTACTTC
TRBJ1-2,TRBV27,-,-,CASSSSDGNYGYTF,TGTGCCAGCAGTTCATCGGACGGGAACTATGGCTACACCTTC
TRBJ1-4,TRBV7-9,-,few,CASSFVRDEKLFF,TGTGCCAGCAGCTTCGTGAGGGATGAAAAACTGTTTTTT
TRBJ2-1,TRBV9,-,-,CASSPRALPYNEQFF,TGTGCCAGCAGCCCCAGGGCTTTGCCCTACAATGAGCAGTTCTTC
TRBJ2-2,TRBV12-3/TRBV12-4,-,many,CASSLILGVGELFF,TGTGCCAGCAGTTTAATCTTAGGAGTCGGGGAGCTGTTTTTT
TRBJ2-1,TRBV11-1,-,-,CASSLAPGTASYNEQFF,TGTGCCAGCAGCTTAGCACCCGGGACGGCTTCCTACAATGAGCAGTTCTTC
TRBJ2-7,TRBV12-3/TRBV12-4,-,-,CASSLPGPPNEQYF,TGTGCCAGCAGCCTTCCGGGACCCCCGAACGAGCAGTACTTC
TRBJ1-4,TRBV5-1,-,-,CASRGRPQDEKLFF,TGCGCCAGCAGAGGACGGCCCCAGGATGAAAAACTGTTTTTT
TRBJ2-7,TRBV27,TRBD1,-,CASRKTGLTYEQYF,TGTGCCAGCAGAAAGACAGGGCTAACCTACGAGCAGTACTTC
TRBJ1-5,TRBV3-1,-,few,CASSQGEPGDQPQHF,TGTGCCAGCAGCCAAGGGGAACCCGGAGATCAGCCCCAGCATTTT